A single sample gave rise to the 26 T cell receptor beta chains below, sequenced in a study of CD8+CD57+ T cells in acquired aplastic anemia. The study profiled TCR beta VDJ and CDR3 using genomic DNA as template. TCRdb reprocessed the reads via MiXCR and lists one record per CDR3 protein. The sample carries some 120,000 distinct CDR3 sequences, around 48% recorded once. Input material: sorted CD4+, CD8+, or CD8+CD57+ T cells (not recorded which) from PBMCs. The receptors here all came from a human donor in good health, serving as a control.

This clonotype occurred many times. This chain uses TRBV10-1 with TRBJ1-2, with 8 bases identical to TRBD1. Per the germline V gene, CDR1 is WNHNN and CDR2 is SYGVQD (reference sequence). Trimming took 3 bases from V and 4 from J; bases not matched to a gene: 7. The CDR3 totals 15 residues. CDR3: CASSEEGDRRYGYTF. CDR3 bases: TGCGCCAGCAGTGAAGAGGGGGACAGGCGCTATGGCTACACCTTC.

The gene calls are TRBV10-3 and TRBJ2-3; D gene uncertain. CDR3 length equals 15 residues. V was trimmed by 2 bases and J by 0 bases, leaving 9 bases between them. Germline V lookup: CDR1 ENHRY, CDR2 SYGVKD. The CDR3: CAISERLSSTDTQYF. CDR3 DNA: TGTGCCATCAGTGAGCGGCTATCTAGCACAGATACGCAGTATTTT.

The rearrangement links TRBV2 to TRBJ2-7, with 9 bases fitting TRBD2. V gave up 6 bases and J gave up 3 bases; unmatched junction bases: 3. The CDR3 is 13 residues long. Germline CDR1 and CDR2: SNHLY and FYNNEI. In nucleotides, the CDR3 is TGTGCCAGCAGAATAGCGGGAGTCTACGAGCAGTACGTC. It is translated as CASRIAGVYEQYV.

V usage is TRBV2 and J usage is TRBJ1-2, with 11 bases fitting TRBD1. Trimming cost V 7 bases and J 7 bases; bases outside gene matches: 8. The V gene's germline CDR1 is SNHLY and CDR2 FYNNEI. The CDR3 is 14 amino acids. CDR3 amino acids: CASNLGQGATGYTF. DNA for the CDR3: TGTGCCAGCAATCTCGGACAGGGGGCGACTGGCTACACCTTC.

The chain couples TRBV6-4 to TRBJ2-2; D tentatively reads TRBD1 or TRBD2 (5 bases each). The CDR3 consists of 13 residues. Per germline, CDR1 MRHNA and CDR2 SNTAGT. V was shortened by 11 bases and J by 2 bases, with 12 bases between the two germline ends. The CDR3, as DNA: TGTGCCGTCCGGGACGGTAACACCGGGGAGCTGTTTTTT. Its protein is CAVRDGNTGELFF.

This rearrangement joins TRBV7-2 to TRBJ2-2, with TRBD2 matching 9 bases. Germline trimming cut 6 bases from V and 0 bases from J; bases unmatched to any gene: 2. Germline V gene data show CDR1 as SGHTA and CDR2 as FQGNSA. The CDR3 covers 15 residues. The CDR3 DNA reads TGTGCCAGCAGAGCTAGCGGGACGAACACCGGGGAGCTGTTTTTT. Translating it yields CASRASGTNTGELFF.

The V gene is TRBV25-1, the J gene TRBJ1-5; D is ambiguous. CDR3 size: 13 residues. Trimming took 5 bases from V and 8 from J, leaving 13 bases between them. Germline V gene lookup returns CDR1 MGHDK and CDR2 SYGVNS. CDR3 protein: CASSFRMREPQHF. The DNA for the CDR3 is TGTGCCAGCAGTTTTCGTATGAGGGAGCCCCAGCATTTT.

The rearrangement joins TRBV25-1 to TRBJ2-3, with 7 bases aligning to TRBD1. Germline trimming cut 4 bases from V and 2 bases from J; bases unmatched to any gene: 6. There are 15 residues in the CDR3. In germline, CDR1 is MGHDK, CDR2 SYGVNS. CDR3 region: CASSVTGAPTDTQYF. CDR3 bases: TGTGCCAGCAGTGTAACAGGGGCCCCCACAGATACGCAGTATTTT.

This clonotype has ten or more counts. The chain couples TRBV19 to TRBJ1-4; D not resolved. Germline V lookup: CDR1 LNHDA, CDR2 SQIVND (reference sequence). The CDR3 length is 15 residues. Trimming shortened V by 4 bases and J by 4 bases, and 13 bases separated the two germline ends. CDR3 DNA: TGTGCCAGTAGTACGAACAGCCTCCTTAATGAAAAACTGTTTTTT. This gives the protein CASSTNSLLNEKLFF.

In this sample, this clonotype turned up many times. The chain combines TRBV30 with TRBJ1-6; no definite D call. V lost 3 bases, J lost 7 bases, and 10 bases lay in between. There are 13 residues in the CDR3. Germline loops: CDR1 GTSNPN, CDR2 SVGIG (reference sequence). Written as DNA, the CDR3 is TGTGCCTGGAGCTCCCAGCCGAATTCACCCCTCCACTTT. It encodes CAWSSQPNSPLHF.

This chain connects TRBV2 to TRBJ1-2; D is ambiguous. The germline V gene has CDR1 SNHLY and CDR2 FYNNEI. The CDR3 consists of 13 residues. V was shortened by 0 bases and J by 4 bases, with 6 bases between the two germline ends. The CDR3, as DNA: TGTGCCAGCAGTGAAGCGCTTGCCTATGGCTACACCTTC. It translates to CASSEALAYGYTF. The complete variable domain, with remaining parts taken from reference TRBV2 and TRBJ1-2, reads EPEVTQTPSHQVTQMGQEVILRCVPISNHLYFYWYRQILGQKVEFLVSFYNNEISEKSEIFDDQFSVERPDGSNFTLKIRSTKLEDSAMYFCASSEALAYGYTFGSGTRLTVV.

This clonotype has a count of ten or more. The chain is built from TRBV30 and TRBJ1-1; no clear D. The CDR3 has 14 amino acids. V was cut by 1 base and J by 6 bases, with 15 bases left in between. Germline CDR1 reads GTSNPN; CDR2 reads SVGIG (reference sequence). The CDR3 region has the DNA TGTGCCTGGAGTGGTCACGTTGGTTTGCCTGAAGCTTTCTTT. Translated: CAWSGHVGLPEAFF.

For the CDR3, the DNA is TGTGCCGGTAGCTTAGCATCTGGGACAGGTGCCTCCTACGAGCAGTACTTC. Protein: CAGSLASGTGASYEQYF. The rearrangement joins TRBV11-1 to TRBJ2-7; 8 bases line up with TRBD1. This CDR3 spans 17 amino acids. Trimming cost V 11 bases and J 0 bases; bases outside gene matches: 18. Germline V gene sequence: CDR1 SGHAT, CDR2 FQDESV (reference sequence).

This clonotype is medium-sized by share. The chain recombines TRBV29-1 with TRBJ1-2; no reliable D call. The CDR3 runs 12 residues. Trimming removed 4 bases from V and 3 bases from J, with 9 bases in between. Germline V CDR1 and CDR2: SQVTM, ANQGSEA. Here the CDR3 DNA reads TGCAGCGTTGCGGAATTCGACTATGGCTACACCTTC. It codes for CSVAEFDYGYTF.

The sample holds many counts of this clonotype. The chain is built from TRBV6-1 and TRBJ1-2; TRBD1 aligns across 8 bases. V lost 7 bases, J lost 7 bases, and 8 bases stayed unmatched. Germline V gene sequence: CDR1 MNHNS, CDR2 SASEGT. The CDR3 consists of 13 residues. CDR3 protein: CASTTDRAGGYTF. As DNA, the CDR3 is TGTGCCAGCACTACGGACAGGGCAGGTGGCTACACCTTC.

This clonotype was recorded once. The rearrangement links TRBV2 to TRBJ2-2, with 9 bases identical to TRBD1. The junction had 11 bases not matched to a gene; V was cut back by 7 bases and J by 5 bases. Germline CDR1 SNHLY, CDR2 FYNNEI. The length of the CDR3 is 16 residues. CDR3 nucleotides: TGTGCCAGCACTACAACAGGGGGCGCATATACCGGGGAGCTGTTTTTT. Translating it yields CASTTTGGAYTGELFF.

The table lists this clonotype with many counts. The CDR3, as DNA: TGTGCCAGCAGTGAGGGGGGAGTCTTGGAAAAACTGTTTTTT. Translation: CASSEGGVLEKLFF. V is TRBV6-1 and J is TRBJ1-4, with TRBD1 as a possible D gene (5 bases). The V and J ends lost 3 bases and 8 bases respectively, with 13 bases between them. The CDR3 is made up of 14 amino acids. Looked up from germline, CDR1 is MNHNS and CDR2 is SASEGT.

The CDR3 DNA reads TGTGCCAGCCCCACCCCCCAACACGAGCAGTACTTC. This codes for CASPTPQHEQYF. The V gene is TRBV6-8, the J gene TRBJ2-7, with unresolved D. This CDR3 spans 12 amino acids. Germline V gene lookup returns CDR1 MNHGY and CDR2 SAAAGT. V was shortened by 8 bases and J by 5 bases, with 13 bases between the two germline ends.

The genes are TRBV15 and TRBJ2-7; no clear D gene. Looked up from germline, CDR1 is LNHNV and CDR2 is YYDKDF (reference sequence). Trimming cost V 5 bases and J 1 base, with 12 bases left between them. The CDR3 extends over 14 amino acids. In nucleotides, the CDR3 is TGTGCCACCAGCCCACCGGGTGCGTCCTACGAGCAGTACTTC. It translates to CATSPPGASYEQYF.

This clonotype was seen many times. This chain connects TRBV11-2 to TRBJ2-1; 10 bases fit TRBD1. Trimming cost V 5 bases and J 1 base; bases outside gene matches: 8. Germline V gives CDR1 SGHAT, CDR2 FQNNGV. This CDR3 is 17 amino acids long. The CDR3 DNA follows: TGTGCCAGCAGCCGGGGGGACAGGGGATCTTCCTACAATGAGCAGTTCTTC. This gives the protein CASSRGDRGSSYNEQFF.

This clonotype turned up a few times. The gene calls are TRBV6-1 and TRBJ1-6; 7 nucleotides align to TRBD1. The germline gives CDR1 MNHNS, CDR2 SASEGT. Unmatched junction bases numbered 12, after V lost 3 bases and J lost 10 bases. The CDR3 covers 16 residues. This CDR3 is CASSEAGGVGGSPLHF. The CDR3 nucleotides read TGTGCCAGCAGTGAGGCAGGGGGAGTGGGTGGGTCACCCCTCCACTTT.

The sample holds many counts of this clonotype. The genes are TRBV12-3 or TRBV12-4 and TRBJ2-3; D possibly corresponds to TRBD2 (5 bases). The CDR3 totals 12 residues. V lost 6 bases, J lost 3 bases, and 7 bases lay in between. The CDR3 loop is CASSRETDTQYF. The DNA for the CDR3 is TGTGCCAGCAGCCGGGAAACAGATACGCAGTATTTT.

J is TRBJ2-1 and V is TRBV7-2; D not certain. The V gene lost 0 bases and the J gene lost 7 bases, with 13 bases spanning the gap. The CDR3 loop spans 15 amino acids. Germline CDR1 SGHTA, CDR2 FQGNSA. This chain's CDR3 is CASSLARRYNNEQFF. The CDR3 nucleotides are TGTGCCAGCAGCTTAGCGCGACGGTACAATAATGAGCAGTTCTTC.

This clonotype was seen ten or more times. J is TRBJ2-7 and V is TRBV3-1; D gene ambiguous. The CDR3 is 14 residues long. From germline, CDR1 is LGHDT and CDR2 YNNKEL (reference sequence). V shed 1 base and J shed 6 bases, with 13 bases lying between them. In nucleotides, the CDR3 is TGTGCCAGCAGCCAAGGAACTATCCGAGGCGAGCAGTACTTC. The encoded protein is CASSQGTIRGEQYF.

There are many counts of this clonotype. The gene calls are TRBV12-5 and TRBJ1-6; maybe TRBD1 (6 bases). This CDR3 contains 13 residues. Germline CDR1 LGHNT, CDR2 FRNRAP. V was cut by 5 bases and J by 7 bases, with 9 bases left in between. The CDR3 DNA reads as TGTGCTAGTGGTCGGGACACGAATTCACCCCTCCACTTT. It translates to CASGRDTNSPLHF.

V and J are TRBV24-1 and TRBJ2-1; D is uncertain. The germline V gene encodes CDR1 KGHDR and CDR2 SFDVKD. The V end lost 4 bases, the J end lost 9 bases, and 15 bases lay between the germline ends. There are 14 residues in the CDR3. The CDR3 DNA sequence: TGTGCCACCAGTGAGTTTGGCCGGTTGGGTGAGCAGTTCTTC. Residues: CATSEFGRLGEQFF.